Presented here are 24 T cell receptor beta chains from one specimen sequenced in a study of technical replicates of blood from a few donors. Sequencing was performed with immunoSEQ multiplex PCR; in TCRdb, only in-frame clones are kept and a portion is missing. Altogether 75,000 or so clones are present, approximately 95% being singletons, with the ten largest covering under 0.3%. The sequenced sample was T cells isolated from PBMCs. The receptor source for this set is a human donor in good health.

The rearrangement links TRBV6-5 to TRBJ2-5; 9 positions agree with TRBD1. CDR3 length equals 13 residues. The junction had 3 bases not matched to a gene; V was cut back by 5 bases and J by 5 bases. In germline, CDR1 is MNHEY, CDR2 SVGAGI. CDR3: CASSRGQGETQYF. The CDR3 nucleotides read TGTGCCAGCAGTCGCGGACAGGGGGAGACCCAGTACTTC.

This CDR3 is CASREREASYEQYF. In DNA, the CDR3 is TGTGCCAGCAGGGAGCGGGAGGCCTCCTACGAGCAGTACTTC. The V gene is TRBV2, the J gene TRBJ2-7, with 9 nucleotides matching TRBD2. This CDR3 contains 14 residues. Germline V gene lookup returns CDR1 SNHLY and CDR2 FYNNEI. J lost 0 bases, V lost 6 bases, and 3 bases had no gene match.

The chain links TRBV6-5 to TRBJ1-2; D is uncertain. The J call may not be correct, given that the DNA end is closer to TRBJ2-1. Germline V gene data show CDR1 as MNHEY and CDR2 as SVGAGI. CDR3 length: 11 amino acids. The chain's CDR3 is CASSYGSGQFF. The CDR3 DNA sequence: TGTGCCAGCAGTTATGGTTCCGGACAGTTCTTC.

This clone appeared once. This chain connects TRBV5-1 to TRBJ2-5, with 7 nucleotides matching TRBD2. Germline values: CDR1 SGHRS, CDR2 YFSETQ. V shed 2 bases and J 3 bases; nucleotides not matched to a gene: 4. The CDR3 extends over 14 amino acids. The DNA for the CDR3 is TGCGCCAGCAGCTTAGCGGGAAGGGAAGAGACCCAGTACTTC. This sequence encodes CASSLAGREETQYF.

This clone was counted between two and nine times. The chain employs TRBV10-3 and TRBJ1-1; perhaps TRBD1 as D (6 bases). The CDR3 is made up of 16 amino acids. Looked up from germline, CDR1 is ENHRY and CDR2 is SYGVKD. V lost 0 bases, J lost 0 bases, and 11 bases lay in between. The CDR3 DNA sequence: TGTGCCATCAGTGAGTCGTCAGGGGCCTTGAACACTGAAGCTTTCTTT. Amino acids: CAISESSGALNTEAFF.

CDR3 bases: TGTGCCAGCAGTTTACCCGGGGAGACCCAGTACTTC. It codes for CASSLPGETQYF. The rearrangement joins TRBV28 to TRBJ2-5; unclear D gene. Trimming removed 2 bases from V and 5 bases from J, with 6 bases in between. CDR3 length: 12 residues. Germline V gene sequence: CDR1 MDHEN, CDR2 SYDVKM.

V gene TRBV10-3 combines with J gene TRBJ1-2; 7 bases agree with TRBD1. The V gene's germline CDR1 is ENHRY and CDR2 SYGVKD. The CDR3 extends over 13 amino acids. Germline trimming cut 8 bases from V and 2 bases from J; bases unmatched to any gene: 5. The CDR3 bases are TGTGCCATCCAGGGGGAGCTCAACTATGGCTACACCTTC. It yields the protein CAIQGELNYGYTF.

CDR3 coding DNA: TGCAGTGCACAGGGGCGGTACGAGCAGTACTTC. Its protein is CSAQGRYEQYF. The chain links TRBV20-1 to TRBJ2-7; 7 nucleotides agree with TRBD1. This CDR3 contains 11 residues. The germline CDR1 and CDR2 sequences are DFQATT and SNEGSKA (reference sequence). The V and J ends lost 6 bases and 4 bases, in that order; junction bases with no gene match: 3.

J is TRBJ2-1 and V is TRBV28, with 7 bases matching TRBD2. Germline CDR1 MDHEN, CDR2 SYDVKM. J was trimmed by 8 bases and V by 4 bases; bases with no gene match: 14. This CDR3 has 16 amino acids. CDR3 protein: CASSWGGGPRLHEQFF. CDR3 coding DNA: TGTGCCAGCAGTTGGGGGGGAGGGCCACGTCTGCATGAGCAGTTCTTC. The variable domain in full, completed from reference TRBV28 and TRBJ2-1, reads DVKVTQSSRYLVKRTGEKVFLECVQDMDHENMFWYRQDPGLGLRLIYFSYDVKMKEKGDIPEGYSVSREKKERFSLILESASTNQTSMYLCASSWGGGPRLHEQFFGPGTRLTVL.

This sequence joins TRBV11-1 and TRBJ2-7, with 10 nucleotides matching TRBD2. The V and J ends lost 4 bases and 0 bases, in that order; junction bases with no gene match: 3. The CDR3 totals 15 residues. The V gene's germline CDR1 is SGHAT and CDR2 FQDESV (reference sequence). The CDR3 region is CASSWTSGRSYEQYF. The CDR3 DNA follows: TGTGCCAGCAGCTGGACTAGCGGACGCTCCTACGAGCAGTACTTC. The entire variable domain, with the rest obtained from reference TRBV11-1 and TRBJ2-7, is as follows: EAEVAQSPRYKITEKSQAVAFWCDPISGHATLYWYRQILGQGPELLVQFQDESVVDDSQLPKDRFSAERLKGVDSTLKIQPAELGDSAMYLCASSWTSGRSYEQYFGPGTRLTVT.

The chain combines TRBV5-1 with TRBJ2-5; possible D gene TRBD2, 6 bases. The germline V gene encodes CDR1 SGHRS and CDR2 YFSETQ. The CDR3 totals 13 residues. Deletions cut 5 bases from V and 2 bases from J, with 10 bases between. The CDR3 reads CASRGGFQETQYF. In nucleotides, the CDR3 is TGCGCCAGCAGGGGAGGATTTCAAGAGACCCAGTACTTC.

The chain combines TRBV4-1 with TRBJ1-2, with D possibly being TRBD1 (5 bases). Germline loops: CDR1 MGHRA, CDR2 YSYEKL. CDR3 length: 13 residues. V was shortened by 4 bases and J by 3 bases, with 9 bases between the two germline ends. The CDR3 DNA is TGCGCCAGCAGCCTAGGGGATCACTATGGCTACACCTTC. It codes for CASSLGDHYGYTF.

The count of this clone is one. This chain links TRBV4-2 with TRBJ2-7, with 8 bases aligning to TRBD2. V lost 1 base to trimming and J lost 4 bases; unmatched junction nucleotides: 15. The CDR3 contains 18 residues. Per germline, CDR1 LGHNA and CDR2 YNFKEQ. DNA of the CDR3: TGTGCCAGCAGCCAAGTTAGAGGTGGAGCGGGGGAATCATACGAGCAGTACTTC. It specifies CASSQVRGGAGESYEQYF.

This sequence joins TRBV10-3 and TRBJ2-5, with D perhaps matching TRBD2 (6 bases). V lost 0 bases and J lost 2, with 19 bases in between. The CDR3 is 18 amino acids. CDR1 and CDR2 from the germline V gene are ENHRY and SYGVKD. The DNA for the CDR3 is TGTGCCATCAGTGAGTCTCTCACATACGCCGGGACTCAAGAGACCCAGTACTTC. Encoded protein: CAISESLTYAGTQETQYF.

The J gene is TRBJ2-3, the V gene TRBV4-1; possible D gene TRBD2, 6 bases. Germline V lookup: CDR1 MGHRA, CDR2 YSYEKL. This CDR3 contains 14 residues. Trimming stripped 1 base from V and 4 bases from J, with 9 bases between. CDR3 sequence (DNA): TGCGCCAGCAGCCAAGGGTGGGAGGCAGATACGCAGTATTTT. Its protein product is CASSQGWEADTQYF.

The chain carries TRBV7-2 and TRBJ2-7, with TRBD1 identical over 7 bases. Germline V gene lookup returns CDR1 SGHTA and CDR2 FQGNSA. The CDR3 runs 15 residues. The V gene end was trimmed by 1 base and the J gene end by 4 bases; junction bases not matched to a gene: 7. The CDR3 loop is CASSLGRDRSYEQYF. Written as DNA, the CDR3 is TGTGCCAGCAGCTTAGGACGGGACAGATCTTACGAGCAGTACTTC.

The chain combines TRBV5-1 with TRBJ1-1; D is undetermined. This CDR3 region has 14 residues. V shed 0 bases and J shed 0 bases, with 6 bases lying between them. Germline V CDR1 and CDR2: SGHRS, YFSETQ. CDR3 region: CASSLGSVNTEAFF. The CDR3 DNA reads as TGCGCCAGCAGCTTGGGGTCGGTGAACACTGAAGCTTTCTTT.

The chain uses TRBV19 and TRBJ2-7, with TRBD1 as a possible D gene (5 bases). The CDR3 is made up of 13 amino acids. V was cut by 8 bases and J by 2 bases, with 13 bases left in between. CDR1 and CDR2 (germline): LNHDA, SQIVND (reference sequence). The chain's CDR3 is CASSVTVAYEQYF. In DNA, the CDR3 is TGTGCCAGTTCCGTGACAGTTGCCTACGAGCAGTACTTC.

This clone was observed a single time. The chain has TRBV12-5 and TRBJ1-2; D remains ambiguous. The CDR3 contains 16 residues. Germline V gene lookup returns CDR1 LGHNT and CDR2 FRNRAP. Deletions cut 0 bases from V and 0 bases from J, with 11 bases between. The CDR3 here is CASGLVLQNTNYGYTF. The CDR3 DNA reads as TGTGCTAGTGGTTTGGTACTGCAAAATACTAACTATGGCTACACCTTC.

This rearrangement joins TRBV29-1 to TRBJ2-2; a weak D match, TRBD1 (5 bases). Germline-derived CDR1 and CDR2 are SQVTM and ANQGSEA. Trimming cost V 0 bases and J 2 bases, with 19 bases left between them. The CDR3 has 18 amino acids. The CDR3 DNA is TGCAGCGTTGAAGATGAGGACACAAACCCCAGTAACACCGGGGAGCTGTTTTTT. It codes for CSVEDEDTNPSNTGELFF.

This chain joins TRBV27 and TRBJ2-7; 10 nucleotides align to TRBD2. The V and J ends lost 6 bases and 4 bases, in that order; junction bases with no gene match: 9. This CDR3 is 15 amino acids long. The germline V gene encodes CDR1 MNHEY and CDR2 SMNVEV (reference sequence). CDR3 in DNA: TGTGCCAGCAGCCAAGGAACTAGCGGGGATTACGAGCAGTACTTC. Its protein product is CASSQGTSGDYEQYF.

This clone has more than one count but fewer than ten. This chain connects TRBV30 to TRBJ1-5, with TRBD1 as a possible D gene (5 bases). Germline V gene sequence: CDR1 GTSNPN, CDR2 SVGIG (reference sequence). CDR3 length: 13 amino acids. The V and J ends lost 0 bases and 6 bases respectively, with 9 bases between them. The CDR3 spells CAWSVEGIQPQHF. CDR3 nucleotides: TGTGCCTGGAGTGTGGAGGGGATTCAGCCCCAGCATTTT.

The CDR3 loop reads CASSFRGPLYEQYF. The CDR3 DNA reads TGTGCCAGCAGTTTCAGGGGGCCCCTCTACGAGCAGTACTTC. The rearrangement links TRBV27 to TRBJ2-7, with 8 bases matching TRBD1. This CDR3 region has 14 residues. Germline V gives CDR1 MNHEY, CDR2 SMNVEV (reference sequence). The junction had 4 bases not matched to a gene; V was cut back by 3 bases and J by 3 bases.

This clone was picked up one time. The chain carries TRBV6-1 and TRBJ2-7; TRBD2 aligns across 9 bases. CDR3 length: 18 residues. J gave up 0 bases and V 3 bases, and 12 bases lay outside the gene matches. The germline V gene encodes CDR1 MNHNS and CDR2 SASEGT. The CDR3 coding sequence is TGTGCCAGCAGTGATCCTAAGGGGACTAGCCTTATCTCCTACGAGCAGTACTTC. It is translated as CASSDPKGTSLISYEQYF.